This TCR beta chain derives from a study of CD8 T cells in ankylosing spondylitis. Study-level findings and limits: CD8+ disease-linked clones were present at relatively low frequencies in blood.

Turning to this clonotype: Its antigen is unidentified.

The ends were cut back, 0 bases at V and 5 bases at J, with 10 bases in the middle. This CDR3 has 13 amino acids. Germline V gene data show CDR1 as DFQATT and CDR2 as SNEGSKA (reference sequence). TCRdb fed the 5' RACE reads into MiXCR, producing one record per CDR3 protein. The profile shows 39,000 or so distinct CDR3 sequences, approximately 10% of them singletons. The sequence came from a male donor with ankylosing spondylitis or in good health (not recorded which). The chain joins TRBV20-1 to TRBJ1-1, with D possibly TRBD1 on 6 matching bases. Sequencing was done on a sample of blood, either unsorted or a sorted T cell fraction (not recorded which). CDR3 coding DNA: TGCAGTGCTAGAGACGGGGGCGAGACTGAAGCTTTCTTT. Protein: CSARDGGETEAFF.